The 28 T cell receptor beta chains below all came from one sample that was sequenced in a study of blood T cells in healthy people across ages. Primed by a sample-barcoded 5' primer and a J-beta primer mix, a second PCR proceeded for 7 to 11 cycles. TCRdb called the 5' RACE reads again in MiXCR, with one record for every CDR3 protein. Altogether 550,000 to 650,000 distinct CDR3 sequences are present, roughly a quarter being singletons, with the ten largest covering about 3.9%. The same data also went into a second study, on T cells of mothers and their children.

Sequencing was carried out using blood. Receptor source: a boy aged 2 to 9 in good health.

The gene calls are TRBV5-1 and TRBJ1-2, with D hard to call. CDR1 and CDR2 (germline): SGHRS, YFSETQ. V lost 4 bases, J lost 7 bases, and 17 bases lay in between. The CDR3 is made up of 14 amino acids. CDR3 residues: CASSPVQESGGYTF. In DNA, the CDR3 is TGCGCCAGCAGCCCGGTCCAAGAGAGCGGTGGCTACACCTTC.

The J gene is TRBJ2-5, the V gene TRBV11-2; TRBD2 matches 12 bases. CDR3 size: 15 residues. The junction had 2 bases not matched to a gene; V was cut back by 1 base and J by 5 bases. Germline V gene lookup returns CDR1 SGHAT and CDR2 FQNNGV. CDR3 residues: CASSLASGRAETQYF. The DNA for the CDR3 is TGTGCCAGCAGCTTAGCTAGCGGGAGGGCGGAGACCCAGTACTTC.

The CDR3 here is CASRLGQAIGEQYF. The CDR3 DNA reads as TGTGCCAGCAGGTTGGGGCAGGCTATTGGTGAGCAGTACTTC. The V and J genes are TRBV27 and TRBJ2-5, with a tentative D call TRBD1 (5 bases). The CDR3 loop spans 14 amino acids. In germline, CDR1 is MNHEY, CDR2 SMNVEV (reference sequence). The V and J ends lost 6 bases and 11 bases respectively, with 22 bases between them.

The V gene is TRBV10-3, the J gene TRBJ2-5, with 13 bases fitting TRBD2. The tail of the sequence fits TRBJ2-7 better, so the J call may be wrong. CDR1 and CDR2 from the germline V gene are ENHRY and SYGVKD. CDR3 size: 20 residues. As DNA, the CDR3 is TGTGCCATCAGTGAGGGGAGGAAACTAGCGGGAGGGCGACAGGGCTACGAGCAGTACTTC. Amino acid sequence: CAISEGRKLAGGRQGYEQYF.

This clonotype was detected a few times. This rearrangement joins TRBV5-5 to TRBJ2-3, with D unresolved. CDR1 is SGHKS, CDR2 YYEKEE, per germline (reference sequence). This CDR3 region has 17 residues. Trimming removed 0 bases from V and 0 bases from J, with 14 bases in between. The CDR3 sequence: CASSLGRGSPSTDTQYF. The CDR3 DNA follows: TGTGCCAGCAGCTTGGGTCGCGGATCCCCGAGCACAGATACGCAGTATTTT.

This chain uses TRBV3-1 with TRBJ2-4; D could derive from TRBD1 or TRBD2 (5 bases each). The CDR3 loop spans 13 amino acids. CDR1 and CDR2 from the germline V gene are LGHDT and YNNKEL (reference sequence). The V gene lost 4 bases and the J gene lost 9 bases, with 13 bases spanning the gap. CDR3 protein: CASSPGARGIQYF. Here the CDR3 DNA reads TGTGCCAGCAGCCCCGGGGCTCGTGGCATTCAGTACTTC.

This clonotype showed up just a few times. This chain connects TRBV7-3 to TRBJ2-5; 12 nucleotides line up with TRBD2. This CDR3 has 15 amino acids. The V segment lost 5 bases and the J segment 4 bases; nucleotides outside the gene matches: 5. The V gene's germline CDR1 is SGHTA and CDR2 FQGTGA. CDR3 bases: TGTGCCAGCAGCCAAGCTAGCGGGGGGGTAGAGACCCAGTACTTC. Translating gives CASSQASGGVETQYF.

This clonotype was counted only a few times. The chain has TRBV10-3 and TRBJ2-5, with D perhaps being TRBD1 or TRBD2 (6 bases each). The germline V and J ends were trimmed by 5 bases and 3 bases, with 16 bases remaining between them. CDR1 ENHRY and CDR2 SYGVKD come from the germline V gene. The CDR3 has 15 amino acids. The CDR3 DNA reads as TGTGCCATCAGTCGGGGGAGACAGGAGAAAGAGACCCAGTACTTC. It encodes CAISRGRQEKETQYF.

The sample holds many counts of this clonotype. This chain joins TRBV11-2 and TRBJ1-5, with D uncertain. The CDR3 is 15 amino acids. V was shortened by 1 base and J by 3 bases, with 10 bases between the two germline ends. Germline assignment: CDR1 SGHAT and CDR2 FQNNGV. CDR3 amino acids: CASSLGGRPNQPQHF. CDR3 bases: TGTGCCAGCAGCTTAGGTGGCCGTCCCAATCAGCCCCAGCATTTT.

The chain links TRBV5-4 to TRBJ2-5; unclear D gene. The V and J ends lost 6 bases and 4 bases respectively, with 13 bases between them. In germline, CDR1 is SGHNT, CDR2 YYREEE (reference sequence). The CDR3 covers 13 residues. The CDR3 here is CASKMPQLETQYF. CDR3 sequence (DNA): TGTGCCAGCAAGATGCCACAATTAGAGACCCAGTACTTC.

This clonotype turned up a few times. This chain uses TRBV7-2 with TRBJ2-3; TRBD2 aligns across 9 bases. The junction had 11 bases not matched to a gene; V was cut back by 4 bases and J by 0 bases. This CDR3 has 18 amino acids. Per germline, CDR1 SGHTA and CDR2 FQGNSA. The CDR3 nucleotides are TGTGCCAGCAGCTCTCGCGGGGGGGGACTAAAAAGCACAGATACGCAGTATTTT. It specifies CASSSRGGGLKSTDTQYF.

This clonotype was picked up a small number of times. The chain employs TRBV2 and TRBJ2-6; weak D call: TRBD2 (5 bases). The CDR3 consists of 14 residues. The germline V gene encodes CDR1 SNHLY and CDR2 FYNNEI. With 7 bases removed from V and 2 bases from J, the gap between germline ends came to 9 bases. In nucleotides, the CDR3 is TGTGCCAGCATGGAGGTGACTGGGGCCAACGTCCTGACTTTC. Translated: CASMEVTGANVLTF. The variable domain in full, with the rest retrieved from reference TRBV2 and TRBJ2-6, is EPEVTQTPSHQVTQMGQEVILRCVPISNHLYFYWYRQILGQKVEFLVSFYNNEISEKSEIFDDQFSVERPDGSNFTLKIRSTKLEDSAMYFCASMEVTGANVLTFGAGSRLTVL.

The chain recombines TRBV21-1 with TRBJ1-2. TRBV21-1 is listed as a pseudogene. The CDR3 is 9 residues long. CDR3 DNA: TGTGCCAGCCCAGGAGGCTACACCTTC. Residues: CASPGGYTF.

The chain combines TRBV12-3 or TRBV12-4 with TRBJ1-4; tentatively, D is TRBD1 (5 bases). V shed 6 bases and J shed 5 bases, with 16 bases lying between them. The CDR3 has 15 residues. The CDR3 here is CASSPNPTENEKLFF. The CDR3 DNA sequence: TGTGCCAGCAGCCCGAACCCGACAGAGAATGAAAAACTGTTTTTT.

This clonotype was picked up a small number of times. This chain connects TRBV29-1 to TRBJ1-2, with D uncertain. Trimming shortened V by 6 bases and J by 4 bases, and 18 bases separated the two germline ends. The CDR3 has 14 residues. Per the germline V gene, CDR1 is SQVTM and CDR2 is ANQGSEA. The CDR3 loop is CSVPRATDGYGYTF. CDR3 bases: TGCAGCGTACCGAGGGCCACCGACGGCTATGGCTACACCTTC. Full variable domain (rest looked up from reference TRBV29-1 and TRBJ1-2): SAVISQKPSRDICQRGTSLTIQCQVDSQVTMMFWYRQQPGQSLTLIATANQGSEATYESGFVIDKFPISRPNLTFSTLTVSNMSPEDSSIYLCSVPRATDGYGYTFGSGTRLTVV.

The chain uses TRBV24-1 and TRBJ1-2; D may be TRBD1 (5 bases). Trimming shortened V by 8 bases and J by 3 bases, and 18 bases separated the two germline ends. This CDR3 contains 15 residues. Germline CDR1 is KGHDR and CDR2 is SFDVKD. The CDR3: CATMPKGPTYYGYTF. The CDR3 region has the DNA TGTGCCACCATGCCGAAGGGGCCCACTTACTATGGCTACACCTTC.

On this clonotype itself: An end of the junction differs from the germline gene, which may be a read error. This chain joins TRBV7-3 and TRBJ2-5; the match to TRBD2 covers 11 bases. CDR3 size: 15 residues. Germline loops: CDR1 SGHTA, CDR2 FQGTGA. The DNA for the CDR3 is TGTACCAGCAGCCCCGGGACTAGCGGACAAGAGACCCAATACTTC. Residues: CTSSPGTSGQETQYF.

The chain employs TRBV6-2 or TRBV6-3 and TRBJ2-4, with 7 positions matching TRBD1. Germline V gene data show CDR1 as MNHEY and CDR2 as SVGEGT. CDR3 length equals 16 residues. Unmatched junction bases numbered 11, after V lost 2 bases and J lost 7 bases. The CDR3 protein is CASSYQPDRVGNIQYF. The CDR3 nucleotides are TGTGCCAGCAGTTACCAACCCGACAGGGTAGGGAACATTCAGTACTTC.

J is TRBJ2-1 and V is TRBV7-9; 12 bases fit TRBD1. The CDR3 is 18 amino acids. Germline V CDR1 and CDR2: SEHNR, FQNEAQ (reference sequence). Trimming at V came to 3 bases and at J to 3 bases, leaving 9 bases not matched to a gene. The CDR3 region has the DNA TGTGCCAGCAGCTTGGGACAGGGGGCCAGGCGCATCTACAATGAGCAGTTCTTC. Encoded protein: CASSLGQGARRIYNEQFF.

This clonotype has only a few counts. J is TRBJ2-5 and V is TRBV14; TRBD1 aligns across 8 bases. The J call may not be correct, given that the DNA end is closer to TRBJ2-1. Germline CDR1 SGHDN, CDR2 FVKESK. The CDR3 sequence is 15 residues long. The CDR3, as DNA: TGTGCCAGCAGCCCAGGGGACAGGCCGTACAATGAGCAGTTCTTC. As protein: CASSPGDRPYNEQFF.

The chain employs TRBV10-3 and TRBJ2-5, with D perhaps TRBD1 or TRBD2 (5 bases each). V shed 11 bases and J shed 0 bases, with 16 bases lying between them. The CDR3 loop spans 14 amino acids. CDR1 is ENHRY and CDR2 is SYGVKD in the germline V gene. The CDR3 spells CAVRRGPDQETQYF. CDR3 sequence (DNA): TGTGCCGTCCGCCGGGGCCCGGACCAAGAGACCCAGTACTTC.

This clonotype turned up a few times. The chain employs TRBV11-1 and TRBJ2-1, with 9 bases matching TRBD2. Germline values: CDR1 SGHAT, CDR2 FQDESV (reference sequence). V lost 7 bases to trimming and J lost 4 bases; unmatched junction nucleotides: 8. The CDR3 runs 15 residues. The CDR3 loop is CASTSGGYLYNEQFF. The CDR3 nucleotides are TGTGCCAGCACCAGCGGGGGGTACTTATACAATGAGCAGTTCTTC.

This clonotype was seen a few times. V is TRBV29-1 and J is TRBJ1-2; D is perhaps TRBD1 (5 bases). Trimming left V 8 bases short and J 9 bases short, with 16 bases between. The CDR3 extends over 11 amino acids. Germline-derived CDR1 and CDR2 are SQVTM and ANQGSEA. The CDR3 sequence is CSHQSGMSYTF. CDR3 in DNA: TGCAGCCACCAATCAGGGATGAGCTACACCTTC. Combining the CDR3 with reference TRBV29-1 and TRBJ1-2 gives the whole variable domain SAVISQKPSRDICQRGTSLTIQCQVDSQVTMMFWYRQQPGQSLTLIATANQGSEATYESGFVIDKFPISRPNLTFSTLTVSNMSPEDSSIYLCSHQSGMSYTFGSGTRLTVV.

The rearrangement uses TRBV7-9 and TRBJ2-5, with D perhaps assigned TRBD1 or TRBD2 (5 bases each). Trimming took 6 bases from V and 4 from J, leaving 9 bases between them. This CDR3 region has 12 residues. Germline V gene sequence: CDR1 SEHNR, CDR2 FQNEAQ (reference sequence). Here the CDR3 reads CASREGRETQYF. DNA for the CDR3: TGTGCCAGCAGAGAGGGGCGAGAGACCCAGTACTTC. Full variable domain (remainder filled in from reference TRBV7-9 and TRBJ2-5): DTGVSQNPRHKITKRGQNVTFRCDPISEHNRLYWYRQTLGQGPEFLTYFQNEAQLEKSRLLSDRFSAERPKGSFSTLEIQRTEQGDSAMYLCASREGRETQYFGPGTRLLVL.

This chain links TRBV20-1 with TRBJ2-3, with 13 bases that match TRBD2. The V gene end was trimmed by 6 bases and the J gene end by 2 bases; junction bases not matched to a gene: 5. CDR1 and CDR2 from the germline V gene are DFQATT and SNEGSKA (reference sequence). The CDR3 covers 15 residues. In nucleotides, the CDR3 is TGCAGTGCGGGACTAGCGGGGATATACACAGATACGCAGTATTTT. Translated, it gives CSAGLAGIYTDTQYF.

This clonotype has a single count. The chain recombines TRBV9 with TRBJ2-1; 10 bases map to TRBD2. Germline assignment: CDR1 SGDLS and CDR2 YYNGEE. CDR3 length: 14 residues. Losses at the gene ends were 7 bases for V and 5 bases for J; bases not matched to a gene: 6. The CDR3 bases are TGTGCCAGCGCTCCTAGCGGGAGCCACAATGAGCAGTTCTTC. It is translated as CASAPSGSHNEQFF. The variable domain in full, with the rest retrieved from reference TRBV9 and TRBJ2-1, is DSGVTQTPKHLITATGQRVTLRCSPRSGDLSVYWYQQSLDQGLQFLIQYYNGEERAKGNILERFSAQQFPDLHSELNLSSLELGDSALYFCASAPSGSHNEQFFGPGTRLTVL.

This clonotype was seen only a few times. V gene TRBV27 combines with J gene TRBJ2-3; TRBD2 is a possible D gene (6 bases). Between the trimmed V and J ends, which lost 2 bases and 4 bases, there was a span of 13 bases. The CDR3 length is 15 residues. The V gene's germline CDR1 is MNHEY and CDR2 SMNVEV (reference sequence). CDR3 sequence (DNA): TGTGCCAGCAGTTTACGGGCGGGGTGGGCAGATACGCAGTATTTT. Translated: CASSLRAGWADTQYF.

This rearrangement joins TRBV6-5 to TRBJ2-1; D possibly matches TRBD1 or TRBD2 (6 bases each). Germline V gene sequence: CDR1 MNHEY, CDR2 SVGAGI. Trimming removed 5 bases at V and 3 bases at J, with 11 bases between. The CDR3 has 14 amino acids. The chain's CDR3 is CASSEGGNYNEQFF. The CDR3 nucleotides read TGTGCCAGCAGTGAGGGGGGTAACTACAATGAGCAGTTCTTC.